This T cell receptor beta chain was sequenced for a study of blood T cell repertoires in COVID-19. As for the study in general: Donors in the United States, Italy and Spain gave samples during acute or convalescent COVID-19. Sources were T cells, B-cell-depleted T cells, or PBMCs; the material itself was cDNA or gDNA.

In the authors' methods: Nucleated cell counts were estimated from reference gene primer amplification. Clones were sequenced by immunoSEQ multiplex PCR, and TCRdb holds only the in-frame ones, with some missing. V, J and clone size derive from that table, while D and trimming were established from the DNA sequence. The table shows roughly 200,000 clones, with around 80% occurring only once. Germline CDR1 reads SGHRS; CDR2 reads YFSETQ. The CDR3 sequence is 15 residues long. J gave up 1 base and V 4 bases, and 5 bases lay outside the gene matches. The sequenced sample was peripheral blood. V gene TRBV5-1 combines with J gene TRBJ2-3; 8 nucleotides agree with TRBD2. The TCR sequence derives from a man aged 35 to 55 with active or convalescent COVID-19. The CDR3 reads CASSLGAGGTDTQYF. CDR3 nucleotides: TGCGCCAGCAGCCTCGGAGCGGGGGGCACAGATACGCAGTATTTT.